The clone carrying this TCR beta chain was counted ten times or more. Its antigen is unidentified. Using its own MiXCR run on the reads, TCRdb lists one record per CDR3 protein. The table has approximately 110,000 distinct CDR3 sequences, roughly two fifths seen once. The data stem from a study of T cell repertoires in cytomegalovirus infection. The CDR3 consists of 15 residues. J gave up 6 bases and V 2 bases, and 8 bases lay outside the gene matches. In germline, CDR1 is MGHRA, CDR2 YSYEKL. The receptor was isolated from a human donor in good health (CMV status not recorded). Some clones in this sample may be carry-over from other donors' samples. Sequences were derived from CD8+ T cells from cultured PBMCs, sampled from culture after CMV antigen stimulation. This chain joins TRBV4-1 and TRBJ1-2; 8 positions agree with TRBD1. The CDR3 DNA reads TGCGCCAGCAGCCAATGGACAGGGCTACAAGATGGCTACACCTTC. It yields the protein CASSQWTGLQDGYTF.